This T cell receptor beta chain was captured by sequencing in a study of CD8+CD57+ T cells in acquired aplastic anemia. Background on the study: DNA per sorted CD4+ or CD8+ sample ranged roughly 0.18 to 30 ug, averaging roughly 3.3 ug.

Notes on the study in general: For CD8+ Simpson's diversity, patients and controls showed no significant difference. Overlapping CD8+ CDR3 repertoires of patients and controls contained about 27 shared sequences.

With regard to this clonotype: The target antigen is unknown. The junction departs from germline at one end; a sequencing error may be responsible.

CDR3 and TCR beta VDJ profiling relied on genomic DNA as the template. TCRdb reanalysed the reads using MiXCR and keeps one entry per CDR3 protein. The sample has approximately 98,000 distinct CDR3 sequences, about half seen once. Germline CDR1 and CDR2: SGHDT and YYEEEE. This CDR3 comprises 12 residues. The sequencing sample was made of sorted CD4+, CD8+, or CD8+CD57+ T cells (not recorded which) from PBMCs. This clonotype was sampled from a human donor in good health, serving as a control. The gene calls are TRBV5-6 and TRBJ1-2, with 12 nucleotides matching TRBD1. Here the CDR3 DNA reads TGTGCCAGTAGTTGGGACAGGGGGCTTCATCGCTTC. Its translation: CASSWDRGLHRF.